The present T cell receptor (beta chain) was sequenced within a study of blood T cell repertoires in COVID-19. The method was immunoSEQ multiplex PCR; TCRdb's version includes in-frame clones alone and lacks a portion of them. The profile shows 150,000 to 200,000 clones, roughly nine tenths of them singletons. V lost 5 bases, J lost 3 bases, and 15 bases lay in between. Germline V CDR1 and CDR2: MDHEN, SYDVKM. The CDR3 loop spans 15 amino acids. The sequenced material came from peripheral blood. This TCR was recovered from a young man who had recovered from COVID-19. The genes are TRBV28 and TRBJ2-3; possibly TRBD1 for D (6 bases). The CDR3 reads CASSPVWGRTDTQYF. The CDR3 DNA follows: TGTGCCAGCAGTCCCGTTTGGGGGCGGACAGATACGCAGTATTTT.